A single sample gave rise to the 16 T cell receptor beta chains below, sequenced in a study of blood T cell repertoires in COVID-19. Profiled with immunoSEQ multiplex PCR; TCRdb holds only in-frame clones, not every one. The sample includes under 200,000 clones, roughly nine tenths of them seen just once. Specimen: PBMCs or T cells enriched from blood (not recorded which). The receptors here all came from a woman aged 18-35 years who had recovered from COVID-19.

This clone was detected a few times. V gene TRBV19 combines with J gene TRBJ2-4; weak D call: TRBD2 (5 bases). The CDR3 runs to 13 residues. The V gene lost 3 bases and the J gene lost 8 bases, with 11 bases spanning the gap. Germline CDR1 is LNHDA and CDR2 is SQIVND (reference sequence). DNA for the CDR3: TGTGCCAGTAGTATGGCAAGGCGGGACATTCAGTACTTC. It codes for CASSMARRDIQYF.

The chain employs TRBV7-3 and TRBJ2-1; D is uncertain. This CDR3 comprises 14 residues. Trimming removed 2 bases from V and 4 bases from J, with 9 bases in between. Germline CDR1 SGHTA, CDR2 FQGTGA. CDR3: CASSLALEYNEQFF. In DNA, the CDR3 is TGTGCCAGCAGCTTAGCACTGGAGTACAATGAGCAGTTCTTC.

The V gene is TRBV7-6, the J gene TRBJ1-1; D ambiguous. The germline V gene has CDR1 SGHVS and CDR2 FNYEAQ. The CDR3 is 14 amino acids. V was pared by 3 bases and J by 4 bases, with 12 bases between. CDR3 region: CASSFGLLGTEAFF. The DNA of the CDR3 is TGTGCCAGCAGCTTTGGACTACTCGGCACTGAAGCTTTCTTT.

The genes are TRBV21-1 and TRBJ2-5; the table assigns TRBD1, which was not confirmed against the DNA. TRBV21-1 is tagged as a pseudogene. The CDR3 runs 20 residues. CDR3 residues: CASSKEQGVKETPFQETQYF. In DNA form, the CDR3 reads TGTGCCAGCAGCAAAGAACAGGGGGTGAAGGAGACCCCCTTTCAAGAGACCCAGTACTTC.

A word on this clone: The sample carries other DNA sequences with the same CDR3. The chain has TRBV6-1 and TRBJ2-2, with a possible D match to TRBD2 (6 bases). The CDR3 is 14 residues long. In germline, CDR1 is MNHNS, CDR2 SASEGT. V dropped 0 bases and J dropped 5 bases, with 7 bases sitting between them. CDR3 loop: CASSEARDTGELFF. Here the CDR3 DNA reads TGTGCCAGCAGTGAAGCGCGGGATACCGGGGAGCTGTTTTTT.

The chain employs TRBV2 and TRBJ2-7; TRBD1 matches 8 bases. This CDR3 spans 15 amino acids. From germline, CDR1 is SNHLY and CDR2 FYNNEI. V was pared by 5 bases and J by 4 bases, with 10 bases of the junction left unmatched. This chain's CDR3 is CASSLRTGRLYEQYF. The CDR3 DNA is TGTGCCAGCAGTTTAAGGACAGGGCGGCTATACGAGCAGTACTTC.

This chain uses TRBV18 with TRBJ2-7; D not certain. V was trimmed by 0 bases and J by 0 bases, leaving 6 bases between them. This CDR3 has 14 residues. Germline CDR1 and CDR2: KGHSH and LQKENI. The CDR3, as DNA: TGTGCCAGCTCACCACCGTCGGGCTCCTACGAGCAGTACTTC. This codes for CASSPPSGSYEQYF.

The V gene is TRBV25-1, the J gene TRBJ1-3, with D unresolved. The V end lost 5 bases, the J end lost 8 bases, and 19 bases lay between the germline ends. CDR3 length: 15 amino acids. Germline V gene data show CDR1 as MGHDK and CDR2 as SYGVNS. The CDR3 loop reads CASSIGGSPVDTIYF. The DNA for the CDR3 is TGTGCCAGCAGTATTGGAGGATCTCCGGTTGACACCATATATTTT.

This rearrangement joins TRBV10-2 to TRBJ1-1; D is ambiguous. Trimming pared 8 bases from V and 4 bases from J, leaving 14 bases between. This CDR3 spans 13 amino acids. Germline values: CDR1 WSHSY, CDR2 SAAADI. In DNA form, the CDR3 reads TGCGCCAGCGTCGGAGATCGGGGCACTGAAGCTTTCTTT. This gives the protein CASVGDRGTEAFF.

This clone was counted between two and nine times. The chain uses TRBV5-1 and TRBJ2-7, with 10 bases matching TRBD1. This CDR3 is 16 amino acids long. Germline trimming cut 4 bases from V and 1 base from J; bases unmatched to any gene: 8. Germline V gene data show CDR1 as SGHRS and CDR2 as YFSETQ. DNA of the CDR3: TGCGCCAGCAGCCTGGCCTGGGACAGGGGTTCCTACGAGCAGTACTTC. It is translated as CASSLAWDRGSYEQYF.

The chain joins TRBV21-1 to TRBJ2-2; TRBD1 was called by the table and not checked on the DNA. TRBV21-1 corresponds to a pseudogene. The CDR3 spans 16 residues. The CDR3 spells CASSKLGQWNTGELFF. The DNA of the CDR3 is TGTGCCAGCAGCAAACTGGGACAGTGGAACACCGGGGAGCTGTTTTTT.

This clone was seen just once. This chain joins TRBV3-1 (or the pseudogene TRBV3-2) and TRBJ2-3; D unresolved. V was cut by 0 bases and J by 3 bases, with 4 bases left in between. The germline V gene has CDR1 LGHDT and CDR2 YNNKEL (reference sequence). CDR3 size: 13 residues. The DNA of the CDR3 is TGTGCCAGCAGCCAAGATCTTACAGATACGCAGTATTTT. Translating it yields CASSQDLTDTQYF.

Of note for this clone: One end of the junction is discordant with germline, which a read error may explain. This chain connects TRBV4-1 to TRBJ1-2; no definite D call. Germline CDR1 is MGHRA and CDR2 is YSYEKL. The CDR3 loop spans 12 amino acids. CDR3 nucleotide sequence: TGCGCCAGCAGCCAAGAAAATCGTCCCGCGCTGTTC. This gives the protein CASSQENRPALF.

The chain has TRBV19 and TRBJ1-1; TRBD1 matches at 8 bases. Trimming took 3 bases from V and 14 from J; bases not matched to a gene: 8. Germline values: CDR1 LNHDA, CDR2 SQIVND (reference sequence). The CDR3 spans 12 residues. The CDR3 nucleotides read TGTGCCAGTAGTATGATGGGACAGGCAAGGTTCTTT. Protein: CASSMMGQARFF. Full variable domain (rest looked up from reference TRBV19 and TRBJ1-1): DGGITQSPKYLFRKEGQNVTLSCEQNLNHDAMYWYRQDPGQGLRLIYYSQIVNDFQKGDIAEGYSVSREKKESFPLTVTSAQKNPTAFYLCASSMMGQARFFGQGTRLTVV.

The chain uses TRBV5-1 and TRBJ2-3; TRBD2 matches 16 bases. Germline loops: CDR1 SGHRS, CDR2 YFSETQ. This CDR3 has 18 amino acids. V was clipped by 0 bases and J by 2 bases; unmatched bases: 3. The CDR3 DNA sequence: TGCGCCAGCAGCTTGGTTGGGACTAGCGGGGGGGCCACAGATACGCAGTATTTT. Protein product: CASSLVGTSGGATDTQYF. The full variable domain, in which reference TRBV5-1 and TRBJ2-3 provide the parts outside the CDR3, is KAGVTQTPRYLIKTRGQQVTLSCSPISGHRSVSWYQQTPGQGLQFLFEYFSETQRNKGNFPGRFSGRQFSNSRSEMNVSTLELGDSALYLCASSLVGTSGGATDTQYFGPGTRLTVL.

The chain carries TRBV2 and TRBJ2-7; D is undetermined. Germline lookup yields CDR1 SNHLY and CDR2 FYNNEI. Trimming pared 8 bases from V and 3 bases from J, leaving 11 bases between. The CDR3 length is 12 residues. The CDR3, as DNA: TGTGCCAGCGCCAGGAACAACTACGAGCAGTACTTC. This sequence encodes CASARNNYEQYF.